These T cell receptor beta chains were read from a single sample in a study of cytomegalovirus exposure and HLA in healthy donors. TCRdb's copy holds only in-frame clones and misses some; the assay was immunoSEQ multiplex PCR. The table has over 150,000 clones, 65% to 70% seen once; the top ten hold 3.5% to 5.5%. Material for sequencing was PBMCs. The receptors originated from a woman younger than 35 in good health and CMV-seropositive. Each CDR3 is given with its conserved first and last residue. Fields, in order: V gene, clone size, D gene, J gene, CDR3 protein, CDR3 DNA. A D gene is named only where the DNA matches it firmly. A row's size may be missing; if present it is once, few, many or a size class.

V gene: TRBV9
clone size: NA
D gene: NA
J gene: TRBJ2-7
CDR3 protein: CASSETPSYEQYF
CDR3 DNA: TGTGCCAGCAGCGAGACTCCCTCCTACGAGCAGTACTTC

V gene: TRBV27
clone size: NA
D gene: TRBD2
J gene: TRBJ2-1
CDR3 protein: CASSSRTSAYNEQFF
CDR3 DNA: TGTGCCAGCAGTTCCCGGACTAGCGCCTACAATGAGCAGTTCTTC

V gene: TRBV7-9
clone size: NA
D gene: TRBD2
J gene: TRBJ2-5
CDR3 protein: CASSPGTSGINQETQYF
CDR3 DNA: TGTGCCAGCAGCCCCGGGACTAGCGGGATTAACCAAGAGACCCAGTACTTC

V gene: TRBV2
clone size: NA
D gene: NA
J gene: TRBJ2-1
CDR3 protein: CASEDGRGYNEQFF
CDR3 DNA: TGTGCCAGCGAGGACGGGAGAGGATACAATGAGCAGTTCTTC

V gene: TRBV18
clone size: NA
D gene: TRBD1
J gene: TRBJ2-7
CDR3 protein: CASSPFRDRGPYEQYF
CDR3 DNA: TGTGCCAGCTCACCTTTCCGGGACAGGGGTCCCTACGAGCAGTACTTC

V gene: TRBV10-3
clone size: few
D gene: TRBD2
J gene: TRBJ2-7
CDR3 protein: CATGAGGAASYEQYF
CDR3 DNA: TGTGCCACAGGGGCCGGGGGGGCCGCCTCCTACGAGCAGTACTTC

V gene: TRBV5-4
clone size: NA
D gene: NA
J gene: TRBJ2-7
CDR3 protein: CASRRTASSYEQYF
CDR3 DNA: TGTGCCAGCAGACGGACAGCGAGCTCCTACGAGCAGTACTTC

V gene: TRBV15
clone size: NA
D gene: NA
J gene: TRBJ1-5
CDR3 protein: CATSRGSQPQHF
CDR3 DNA: TGTGCCACCAGCAGAGGCAGTCAGCCCCAGCATTTT

V gene: TRBV2
clone size: NA
D gene: NA
J gene: TRBJ1-1
CDR3 protein: CASSGGGRNTEAFF
CDR3 DNA: TGTGCCAGCAGTGGGGGGGGGCGGAACACTGAAGCTTTCTTT

V gene: TRBV6-1
clone size: few
D gene: NA
J gene: TRBJ2-7
CDR3 protein: CASNTFFSIHEQYF
CDR3 DNA: TGTGCCAGCAATACCTTTTTTAGTATCCACGAGCAGTACTTC

V gene: TRBV6-5
clone size: NA
D gene: TRBD1
J gene: TRBJ2-3
CDR3 protein: CASSYSGGQGADTQYF
CDR3 DNA: TGTGCCAGCAGTTACTCTGGGGGACAGGGAGCAGATACGCAGTATTTT

V gene: TRBV6-5
clone size: NA
D gene: TRBD1
J gene: TRBJ2-3
CDR3 protein: CASSSPGTGGTDTQYF
CDR3 DNA: TGTGCCAGCAGTTCTCCCGGGACAGGGGGAACAGATACGCAGTATTTT

V gene: TRBV7-2
clone size: few
D gene: NA
J gene: TRBJ2-3
CDR3 protein: CASSLSGGTDTQYF
CDR3 DNA: TGTGCCAGCAGCTTGAGTGGAGGAACAGATACGCAGTATTTT

V gene: TRBV25-1
clone size: NA
D gene: NA
J gene: TRBJ2-3
CDR3 protein: CASSEVDGQYTDTQYF
CDR3 DNA: TGTGCCAGCAGTGAAGTGGACGGACAATACACAGATACGCAGTATTTT

V gene: TRBV5-5
clone size: NA
D gene: NA
J gene: TRBJ2-7
CDR3 protein: CASSLGSDRSYEQYF
CDR3 DNA: TGTGCCAGCAGCTTGGGTTCTGACAGGTCCTACGAGCAGTACTTC

V gene: TRBV7-3
clone size: NA
D gene: NA
J gene: TRBJ2-2
CDR3 protein: CASRPTGTQGGELFF
CDR3 DNA: TGTGCCAGCAGGCCAACGGGGACTCAGGGAGGGGAGCTGTTTTTT

V gene: TRBV5-1
clone size: once
D gene: NA
J gene: TRBJ2-1
CDR3 protein: CASSLGPPDGGDEQFF
CDR3 DNA: TGCGCCAGCAGCTTGGGCCCCCCCGACGGAGGCGATGAGCAGTTCTTC

V gene: TRBV6-1
clone size: NA
D gene: TRBD2
J gene: TRBJ2-3
CDR3 protein: CASSDRLAGIRDTQYF
CDR3 DNA: TGTGCCAGCAGTGATAGACTAGCGGGTATACGGGATACGCAGTATTTT

V gene: TRBV7-9
clone size: once
D gene: NA
J gene: TRBJ1-4
CDR3 protein: CASSLPSGVEKLFF
CDR3 DNA: TGTGCCAGCAGCTTGCCCAGCGGGGTGGAAAAACTGTTTTTT

V gene: TRBV18
clone size: once
D gene: NA
J gene: TRBJ2-1
CDR3 protein: CASSPYPPGATGNEQFF
CDR3 DNA: TGTGCCAGCTCACCATACCCCCCGGGAGCGACTGGCAATGAGCAGTTCTTC

V gene: TRBV18
clone size: NA
D gene: TRBD1
J gene: TRBJ1-4
CDR3 protein: CASSAAGQGTRGGEKLFF
CDR3 DNA: TGTGCCAGCTCAGCGGCGGGACAGGGGACCCGAGGTGGTGAAAAACTGTTTTTT

V gene: TRBV29-1
clone size: NA
D gene: NA
J gene: TRBJ2-1
CDR3 protein: CSAVEGVTFF
CDR3 DNA: TGCAGCGCCGTCGAGGGGGTCACGTTCTTC

V gene: TRBV6-6
clone size: NA
D gene: NA
J gene: TRBJ1-2
CDR3 protein: CASSPDSNYGYTF
CDR3 DNA: TGTGCCAGCAGTCCCGACAGCAACTATGGCTACACCTTC

V gene: TRBV10-2
clone size: NA
D gene: TRBD2
J gene: TRBJ2-3
CDR3 protein: CASSELAGVPDTQYF
CDR3 DNA: TGCGCCAGCAGTGAACTAGCGGGAGTACCAGATACGCAGTATTTT

V gene: TRBV7-9
clone size: few
D gene: TRBD1
J gene: TRBJ2-7
CDR3 protein: CASSRPGTGAYEQYF
CDR3 DNA: TGTGCCAGCAGCCGCCCCGGGACAGGCGCCTACGAGCAGTACTTC

V gene: TRBV19
clone size: NA
D gene: TRBD2
J gene: TRBJ2-1
CDR3 protein: CASTELADLPYNEQFF
CDR3 DNA: TGTGCCAGTACCGAACTAGCGGACCTCCCCTACAATGAGCAGTTCTTC

V gene: TRBV9
clone size: NA
D gene: NA
J gene: TRBJ2-3
CDR3 protein: CASSVAPSSTDTQYF
CDR3 DNA: TGTGCCAGCAGCGTAGCTCCTTCTAGCACAGATACGCAGTATTTT

V gene: TRBV5-8
clone size: NA
D gene: NA
J gene: TRBJ2-3
CDR3 protein: CASSRLGLTDTQYF
CDR3 DNA: TGTGCCAGCAGTCGCCTAGGACTGACTGATACGCAGTATTTT

V gene: TRBV21-1
clone size: few
D gene: NA
J gene: TRBJ2-7
CDR3 protein: CASSKATRTAFTYEQYF
CDR3 DNA: TGTGCCAGCAGCAAAGCAACCCGGACAGCCTTTACCTACGAGCAGTACTTC

V gene: TRBV7-9
clone size: NA
D gene: TRBD1
J gene: TRBJ1-5
CDR3 protein: CASSLDYGDRVSNQPQHF
CDR3 DNA: TGTGCCAGCAGCTTAGATTACGGGGACAGGGTTAGCAATCAGCCCCAGCATTTT

V gene: TRBV27
clone size: NA
D gene: NA
J gene: TRBJ1-2
CDR3 protein: CASSLSGGMGENYGYTF
CDR3 DNA: TGTGCCAGCAGTTTATCGGGGGGGATGGGAGAGAACTATGGCTACACCTTC

V gene: TRBV27
clone size: NA
D gene: TRBD1
J gene: TRBJ1-2
CDR3 protein: CASSDSGQYHVGYTF
CDR3 DNA: TGTGCCAGCAGTGACTCGGGACAGTACCATGTTGGCTACACCTTC

V gene: TRBV28
clone size: NA
D gene: TRBD2
J gene: TRBJ2-5
CDR3 protein: CASNNRLVGGETQYF
CDR3 DNA: TGTGCCAGCAATAATCGACTCGTCGGGGGGGAGACCCAGTACTTC

V gene: TRBV9
clone size: NA
D gene: TRBD2
J gene: TRBJ2-1
CDR3 protein: CASSVSGLAGLGQFF
CDR3 DNA: TGTGCCAGCAGCGTATCTGGACTAGCGGGGTTAGGGCAGTTCTTC

V gene: TRBV11-3
clone size: few
D gene: NA
J gene: TRBJ2-1
CDR3 protein: CASSPTRRDNEQFF
CDR3 DNA: TGTGCCAGCAGTCCGACTAGGCGTGACAATGAGCAGTTCTTC

V gene: TRBV14
clone size: NA
D gene: NA
J gene: TRBJ2-3
CDR3 protein: CASSYLSDTQYF
CDR3 DNA: TGTGCCAGCAGCTACCTATCAGATACGCAGTATTTT

V gene: TRBV27
clone size: NA
D gene: NA
J gene: TRBJ2-6
CDR3 protein: CASSLEALGRGANVLTF
CDR3 DNA: TGTGCCAGCAGTTTAGAGGCTTTGGGGAGAGGGGCCAACGTCCTGACTTTC

V gene: TRBV19
clone size: NA
D gene: TRBD1
J gene: TRBJ1-2
CDR3 protein: CASSVVRDSRYPGGYGYTF
CDR3 DNA: TGTGCCAGTAGTGTAGTCCGGGACAGCCGTTACCCCGGGGGCTATGGCTACACCTTC

V gene: TRBV5-1
clone size: once
D gene: TRBD1
J gene: TRBJ2-1
CDR3 protein: CASSADRATYNEQFF
CDR3 DNA: TGCGCCAGCAGCGCCGACAGGGCTACCTACAATGAGCAGTTCTTC

V gene: TRBV2
clone size: few
D gene: NA
J gene: TRBJ1-2
CDR3 protein: CASSEAYFTRTAGSGGYTF
CDR3 DNA: TGTGCCAGCAGTGAAGCGTACTTTACCCGGACAGCAGGGTCGGGTGGCTACACCTTC

V gene: TRBV28
clone size: NA
D gene: TRBD1
J gene: TRBJ2-5
CDR3 protein: CASSLRTGGETQYF
CDR3 DNA: TGTGCCAGCAGTTTAAGGACAGGGGGGGAGACCCAGTACTTC

V gene: TRBV5-6
clone size: NA
D gene: NA
J gene: TRBJ1-2
CDR3 protein: CASSLARGYSYTF
CDR3 DNA: TGTGCCAGCAGCTTGGCCAGGGGCTATAGCTACACCTTC

V gene: TRBV7-9
clone size: few
D gene: TRBD2
J gene: TRBJ2-7
CDR3 protein: CASSFGGFYEQYF
CDR3 DNA: TGTGCCAGCAGCTTCGGGGGGTTTTACGAGCAGTACTTC

V gene: TRBV27
clone size: NA
D gene: NA
J gene: TRBJ1-5
CDR3 protein: CASSLWYSNNQPQHF
CDR3 DNA: TGTGCCAGCAGTTTATGGTACAGCAACAATCAGCCCCAGCATTTT

V gene: TRBV18
clone size: few
D gene: TRBD2
J gene: TRBJ2-1
CDR3 protein: CASSPSGTSGNNEQFF
CDR3 DNA: TGTGCCAGCTCACCGTCCGGGACTAGCGGGAATAATGAGCAGTTCTTC

V gene: TRBV7-2
clone size: NA
D gene: TRBD1
J gene: TRBJ1-2
CDR3 protein: CASSSPGQGRSYYGYTF
CDR3 DNA: TGTGCCAGCAGCTCGCCGGGACAGGGACGGTCCTACTATGGCTACACCTTC

V gene: TRBV19
clone size: NA
D gene: NA
J gene: TRBJ2-1
CDR3 protein: CASSIKGVGAYNEQFF
CDR3 DNA: TGTGCCAGTAGTATAAAGGGGGTAGGGGCCTACAATGAGCAGTTCTTC

V gene: TRBV7-9
clone size: NA
D gene: TRBD2
J gene: TRBJ2-6
CDR3 protein: CASSSGGTGANVLTF
CDR3 DNA: TGTGCCAGCAGCTCGGGGGGGACCGGGGCCAACGTCCTGACTTTC